This T cell receptor (beta chain) was profiled in a study of beta chain features in type 1 diabetes (dated by TCRdb to 2017 to 2018). With respect to the entire study: Mean age, gender distribution, total cell number and subset yield did not differ between patients and healthy donors. Regulatory and stem cell-like memory subsets were isolated from only 8 patients and roughly eight healthy donors, whereas naive and central memory subsets came from all 30 or so donors. A total of roughly 100,000,000 sorted cells were examined across all samples, and the number of cells per subset was strongly correlated with RNA yield. The study compared the TCRB repertoires of sorted circulating CD4+ T cell subsets in recently diagnosed type 1 diabetes patients with those in matched healthy donors.

This clone was recorded a few times. The antigen this receptor binds is unknown. No base-level quality is on record; no much larger clone is a single base apart. Overall study outcomes, separate from this receptor: At VDJ recombination sites, patients with type 1 diabetes made fewer insertions and deleted more nucleotides, a pattern implying thymic rearrangement abnormalities. Because cDNA was sequenced instead of genomic DNA, activated cells with high expression could be over-represented, although the groups did not differ in activation or CD3 levels. PCR might favor shorter templates, but patient and control samples were amplified and corrected together, so any skew would affect both groups equally. Naive, central memory and regulatory TCRB repertoires appeared to be more alike among patients than among healthy donors. HLA sub-analyses involved small numbers of individuals, so any influence of HLA type on TCRB rearrangement remained unresolved. A moderate but significant shortening of TCRB CDR3 length was observed in type 1 diabetes patients in all four CD4+ subsets.

The junction shows trimming of 6 bases on V and 3 bases on J, plus 21 bases between the germline ends. CDR1 and CDR2 are drawn from the germline V gene: MDHEN, SYDVKM. Reading from cysteine to phenylalanine, the CDR3 counts 16 amino acids. Just CDR3 DNA is preserved here, 48 bases in frame from base 1. The entire isolated RNA was reverse transcribed using the High Capacity cDNA Reverse Transcription Kit, and thus expressed TCRB transcripts were sequenced. Deep immunoSEQ sequencing was applied to naive, central memory and regulatory T cell samples, giving an average of roughly 3.6 million total reads per sample. Sorted cells were lysed in RLT buffer, and RNA was extracted using DNase-treated RNeasy Micro or Mini kits according to cell number. Each cell subset was processed separately to prevent cross-contamination, with patient and healthy donor samples processed together. Using the immunoSEQ multiplex PCR, TCRB sequences were amplified from cDNA into 87-bp fragments spanning the CDR3 region. Sequencing of the amplicons was done on the Illumina HiSeq platform. As for how the authors treated the data: Synthetic template baselines were used to correct PCR bias computationally, reads within Hamming distance 2 were collapsed together, and singletons that could not be merged were discarded. Reads were aligned against IMGT so that V, D and J genes, CDR3 length and insertions or deletions at six rearrangement sites could be assigned. Within each subset, clonotype counts were normalized to the number of sorted cells before true diversity and Gini coefficients were calculated with the tcR R package. Repertoire sharing was quantified using the overlap coefficient calculated on TCRB nucleotide sequences. What TCRdb holds here is the immuneACCESS table cut down to in-frame rearrangements. Part of the clones is not present; checked against another copy, under half of the missing clones reflect an unresolved V gene, and the others are unexplained. V, J and clone size were drawn from that table, and D and trimming were deduced from the DNA. The sample data list 110,000 to 150,000 clones, and around 7% of these were observed just once. Around 1.5% of the sample is in the top ten clones.

A single peripheral blood draw of about 116 mL on average was collected from each donor into heparinised tubes. A BD FACSAria II and a panel including CD45RO, CCR7, CD25, CD127, CD95 and CD27 were used to sort naive, central memory, regulatory and stem cell-like memory CD4+ T cells. All sorted populations exceeded 98% purity. PBMCs were separated immediately by Lymphoprep density gradient centrifugation and were stained directly, without being cultured. Samples were stained and sorted in pairs, with one healthy donor and one patient per experiment, so that batch effects were minimized. Here the chain combines TRBV28 and TRBJ2-7; perhaps TRBD2 is the D gene, with 5 bases matching. The clonotype originates from a woman under 40 in good health. Material: central memory CD4+ T cells from blood. The CDR3 has the sequence CASSHMRSSGLYEQYF. DNA sequence: TGTGCCAGCAGCCATATGAGATCAAGCGGCCTCTACGAGCAGTACTTC. Beyond the CDR3, the reference TRBV28 and TRBJ2-7 genes provide the residues; the full variable domain reads: DVKVTQSSRYLVKRTGEKVFLECVQDMDHENMFWYRQDPGLGLRLIYFSYDVKMKEKGDIPEGYSVSREKKERFSLILESASTNQTSMYLCASSHMRSSGLYEQYFGPGTRLTVT.